The clone carrying this TCR beta chain appeared once. The data stem from a study of OX40 agonist ivuxolimab in advanced cancers. About the study: Mean age approximately 59 years, range roughly 23 to 79; about 81% male.

V lost 4 bases and J lost 2; bases outside the gene matches: 5. Germline CDR1 reads LNHDA; CDR2 reads SQIVND (reference sequence). The CDR3 has 16 residues. Only in-frame clones appear in the TCRdb table, and some are missing; sequencing was by immunoSEQ multiplex PCR. The sample consists of about 94,000 clones, around 90% of them appearing once. The source of this sequence is an adult with an advanced solid tumor such as melanoma, head and neck, liver or kidney cancer. V and J are TRBV19 and TRBJ1-5; 10 positions agree with TRBD1. The material was CD4+ or CD8+ T cells sorted from blood, obtained in a trial of the OX40 agonist ivuxolimab. The CDR3 coding sequence is TGTGCCAGTAGTACACAGACAGGGGGCCGCAATCAGCCCCAGCATTTT. This gives the protein CASSTQTGGRNQPQHF.